This TCR beta chain derives from a study of cytomegalovirus exposure and HLA in healthy donors. Germline CDR1 reads SGDLS; CDR2 reads YYNGEE. This CDR3 has 14 amino acids. Trimming stripped 4 bases from V and 4 bases from J, with 11 bases between. PCR primers comprised 60 Vbeta and 13 Jbeta primers. The repertoire was sequenced with immunoSEQ multiplex PCR; TCRdb's copy has only in-frame clones and lacks some. The sample gives around 200,000 clones, around 75% of which show up once; over 2.5% is in the top ten. V and J are TRBV9 and TRBJ1-4; D perhaps matches TRBD1 (5 bases). The source material was PBMCs. This clonotype originated in a male donor in good health and CMV-seronegative. The chain's CDR3 is CASSIDSYNEKLFF. The DNA for the CDR3 is TGTGCCAGCAGCATCGACAGTTATAATGAAAAACTGTTTTTT.